This T cell receptor beta chain was identified in a study of monozygotic twins with inflammatory bowel disease. CDR1 and CDR2 from the germline V gene are SGHTA and FQGNSA. This CDR3 is 14 amino acids long. TCRalpha and TCRbeta cDNA was put through two nested PCRs of 16 and 9 cycles. After re-calling the 5' RACE reads, TCRdb lists one entry per CDR3 protein, DNA absent. The record lists approximately 400,000 distinct CDR3 sequences, of which the ten most abundant hold 2.4%. The chain recombines TRBV7-2 with TRBJ1-6; TCRdb reports TRBD1, a call that lacks DNA to check it against. The TCR sequence derives from a human donor with ulcerative colitis or Crohn's disease, or a healthy co-twin of an affected twin (not recorded which). Sequenced material: blood. CDR3 amino acids: CASSSRDRYSPLHF.